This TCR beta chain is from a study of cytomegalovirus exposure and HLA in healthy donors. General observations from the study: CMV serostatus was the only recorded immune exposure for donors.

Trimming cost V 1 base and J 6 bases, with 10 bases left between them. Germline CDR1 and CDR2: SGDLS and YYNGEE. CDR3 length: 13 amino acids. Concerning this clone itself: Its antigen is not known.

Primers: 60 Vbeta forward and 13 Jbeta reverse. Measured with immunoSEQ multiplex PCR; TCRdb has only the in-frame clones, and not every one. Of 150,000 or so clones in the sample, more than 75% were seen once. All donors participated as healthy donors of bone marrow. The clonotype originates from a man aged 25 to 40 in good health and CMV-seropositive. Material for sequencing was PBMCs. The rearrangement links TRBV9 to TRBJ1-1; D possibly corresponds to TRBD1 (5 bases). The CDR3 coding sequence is TGTGCCAGCAGCGTAACAGGTCGGTCTGAAGCTTTCTTT. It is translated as CASSVTGRSEAFF.